Below, one T cell receptor beta chain is given with its context. Its antigen remains unknown. These data come from a study of cytomegalovirus exposure and HLA in healthy donors. 60 Vbeta and 13 Jbeta primers were used in PCR. Generated by immunoSEQ multiplex PCR, the TCRdb table keeps only in-frame clones and is missing some. The sample lists approximately 300,000 clones, roughly 80% occurring once. Study-level findings and limits: Published work reported that the classifier diagnosed cytomegalovirus status with high specificity and sensitivity. TCR beta sequences reportedly predicted most subjects' HLA-A and HLA-B alleles accurately. Versus the roughly 640-donor mean, an Asian-associated ancestry cluster reportedly showed fewer N-insertions in a later analysis.

The CDR3 length is 15 residues. Looked up from germline, CDR1 is MNHEY and CDR2 is SVGAGI. V lost 2 bases, J lost 2 bases, and 6 bases stayed unmatched. The sequenced material came from PBMCs. V is TRBV6-5 and J is TRBJ2-7, with 7 nucleotides matching TRBD1. The clonotype was recovered from a girl under 10 years old in good health and CMV-seronegative. CDR3 sequence reads: CASSYARGQAYEQYF. DNA of the CDR3: TGTGCCAGCAGTTACGCCCGAGGACAGGCCTACGAGCAGTACTTC.